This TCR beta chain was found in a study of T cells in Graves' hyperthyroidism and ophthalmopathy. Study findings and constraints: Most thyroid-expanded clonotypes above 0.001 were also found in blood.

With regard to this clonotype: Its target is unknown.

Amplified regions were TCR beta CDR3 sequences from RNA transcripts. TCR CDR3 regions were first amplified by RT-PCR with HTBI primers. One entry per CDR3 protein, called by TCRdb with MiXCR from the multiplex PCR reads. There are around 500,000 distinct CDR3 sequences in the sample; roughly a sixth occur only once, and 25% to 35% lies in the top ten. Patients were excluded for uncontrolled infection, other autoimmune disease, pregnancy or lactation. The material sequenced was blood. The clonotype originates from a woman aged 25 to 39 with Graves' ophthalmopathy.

The DNA of the CDR3 is TGTGCCAGCAGTGAGCCTCGGGACAAATACGAGCAGTACTTC. This translates into CASSEPRDKYEQYF. The chain is built from TRBV28 and TRBJ2-7; a weak D match, TRBD1 (6 bases). Per germline, CDR1 MDHEN and CDR2 SYDVKM. The V end was cut by 5 bases, the J end by 4 bases, with 15 bases between. The CDR3 length is 14 residues.